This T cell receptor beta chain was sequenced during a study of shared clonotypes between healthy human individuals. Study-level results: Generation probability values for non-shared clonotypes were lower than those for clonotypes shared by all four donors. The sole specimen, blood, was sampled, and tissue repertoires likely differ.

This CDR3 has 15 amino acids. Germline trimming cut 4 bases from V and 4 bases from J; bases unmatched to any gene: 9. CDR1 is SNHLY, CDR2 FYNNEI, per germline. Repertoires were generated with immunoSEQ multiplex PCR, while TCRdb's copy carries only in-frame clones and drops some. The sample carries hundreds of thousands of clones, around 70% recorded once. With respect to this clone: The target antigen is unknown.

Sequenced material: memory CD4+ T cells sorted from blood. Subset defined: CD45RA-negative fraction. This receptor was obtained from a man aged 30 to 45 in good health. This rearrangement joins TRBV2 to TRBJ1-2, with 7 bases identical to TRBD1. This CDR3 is CASSAQGRVGYGYTF. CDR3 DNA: TGTGCCAGCAGTGCACAGGGGCGGGTCGGCTATGGCTACACCTTC.